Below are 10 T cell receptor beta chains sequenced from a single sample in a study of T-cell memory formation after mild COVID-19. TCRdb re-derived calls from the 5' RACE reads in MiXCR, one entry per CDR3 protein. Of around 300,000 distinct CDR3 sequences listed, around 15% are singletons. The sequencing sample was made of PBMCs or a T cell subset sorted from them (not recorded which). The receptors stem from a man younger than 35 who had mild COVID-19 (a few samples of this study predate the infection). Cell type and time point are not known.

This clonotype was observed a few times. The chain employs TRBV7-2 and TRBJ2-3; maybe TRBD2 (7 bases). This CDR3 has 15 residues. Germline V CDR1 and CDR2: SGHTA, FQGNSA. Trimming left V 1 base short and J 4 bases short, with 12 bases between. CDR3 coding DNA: TGTGCCAGCAGCTTAGTGGGGGGGGCGGCAGATACGCAGTATTTT. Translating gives CASSLVGGAADTQYF.

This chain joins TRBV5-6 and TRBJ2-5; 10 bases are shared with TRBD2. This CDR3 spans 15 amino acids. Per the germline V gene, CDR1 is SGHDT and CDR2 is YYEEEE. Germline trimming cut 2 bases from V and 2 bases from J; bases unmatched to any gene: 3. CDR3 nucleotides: TGTGCCAGCAGCTTAACTAGCGGGGTTCAAGAGACCCAGTACTTC. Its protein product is CASSLTSGVQETQYF.

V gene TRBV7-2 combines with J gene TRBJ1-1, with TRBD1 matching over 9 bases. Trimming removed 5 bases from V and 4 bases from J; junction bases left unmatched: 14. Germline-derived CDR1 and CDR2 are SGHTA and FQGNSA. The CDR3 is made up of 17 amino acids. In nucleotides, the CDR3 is TGTGCCAGCAGCCCGCGCCCGGGACAGGGAAGAGGCACTGAAGCTTTCTTT. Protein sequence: CASSPRPGQGRGTEAFF.

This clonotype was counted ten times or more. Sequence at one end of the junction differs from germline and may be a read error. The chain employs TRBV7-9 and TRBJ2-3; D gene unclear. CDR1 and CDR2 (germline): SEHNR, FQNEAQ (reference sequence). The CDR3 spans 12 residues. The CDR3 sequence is CASSVAGDTQYF. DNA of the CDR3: TGTGCCAGCAGCGTAGCCGGAGATACGCAGTATTTT.

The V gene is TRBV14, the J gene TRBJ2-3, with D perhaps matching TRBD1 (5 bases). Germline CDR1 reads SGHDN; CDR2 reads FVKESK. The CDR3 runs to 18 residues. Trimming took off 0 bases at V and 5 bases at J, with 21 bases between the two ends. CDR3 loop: CASSQEVPGYRSGDTQYF. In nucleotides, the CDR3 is TGTGCCAGCAGCCAAGAGGTACCAGGGTATCGGTCCGGAGATACGCAGTATTTT.

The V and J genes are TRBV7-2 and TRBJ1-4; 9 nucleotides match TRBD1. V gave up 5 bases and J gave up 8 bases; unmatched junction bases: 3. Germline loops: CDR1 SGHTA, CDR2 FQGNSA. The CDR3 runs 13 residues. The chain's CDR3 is CASSKQGAEKLFF. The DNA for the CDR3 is TGTGCCAGCAGCAAACAGGGGGCGGAAAAACTGTTTTTT.

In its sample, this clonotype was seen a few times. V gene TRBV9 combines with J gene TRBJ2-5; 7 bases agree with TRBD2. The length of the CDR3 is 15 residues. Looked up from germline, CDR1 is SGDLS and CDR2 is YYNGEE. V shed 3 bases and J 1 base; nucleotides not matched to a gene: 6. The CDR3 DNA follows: TGTGCCAGCAGCGCCGGGACGGGGGGCCAAGAGACCCAGTACTTC. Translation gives CASSAGTGGQETQYF.

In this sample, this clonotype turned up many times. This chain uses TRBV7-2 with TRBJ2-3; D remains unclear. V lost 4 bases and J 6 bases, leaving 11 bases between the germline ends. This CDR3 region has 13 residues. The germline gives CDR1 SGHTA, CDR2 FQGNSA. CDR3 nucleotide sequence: TGTGCCAGCAGCTCTCCTTTTCCCGATACGCAGTATTTT. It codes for CASSSPFPDTQYF.

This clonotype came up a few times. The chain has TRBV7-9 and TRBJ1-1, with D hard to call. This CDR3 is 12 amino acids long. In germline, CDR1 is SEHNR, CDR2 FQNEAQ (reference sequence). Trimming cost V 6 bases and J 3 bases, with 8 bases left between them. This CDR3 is CASSSAYTEAFF. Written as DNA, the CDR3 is TGTGCCAGCAGTTCAGCTTACACTGAAGCTTTCTTT.

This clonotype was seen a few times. CDR3 sequence reads: CASSLGVAGAADTQYF. The DNA for the CDR3 is TGTGCCAGCAGCCTAGGGGTAGCGGGGGCCGCAGATACGCAGTATTTT. The V gene is TRBV7-3, the J gene TRBJ2-3; TRBD2 matches 9 bases. The trim removed 5 bases at V and 4 bases at J, leaving 10 bases unmatched. Germline V gene sequence: CDR1 SGHTA, CDR2 FQGTGA. The CDR3 is 16 amino acids.